These 17 T cell receptor beta chains share one sample of origin, sequenced in a study of T cell clonality in common variable immunodeficiency. Assay used: immunoSEQ multiplex PCR; TCRdb lists only in-frame clones, some missing. The sample holds about 60,000 clones, and no clone turns up only once. The specimen was peripheral blood mononuclear cells. Receptor source: a person aged 18-70 years in good health.

This clone was seen repeatedly, ten times or more. The read terminates 3 residues before the CDR3 end, so the remaining end is supplied by the germline J gene. V usage is TRBV13 and J usage is TRBJ2-5; D is unresolved. The ends were cut back, 0 bases at V and 3 bases at J, with 17 bases in the middle. CDR1 PRHDT and CDR2 FYEKMQ come from the germline V gene (reference sequence). This CDR3 comprises 17 residues. The CDR3 protein is CASSLGPSGRLEETQYF. The part of the CDR3 DNA that was read is TGTGCCAGCAGCTTAGGCCCGTCTGGCCGTTTGGAAGAGACC.

This clone was seen many times. The missing CDR3 end, 3 residues past where the read stops, is filled in from the germline J gene. Additional DNA sequences in this sample encode the identical CDR3. The chain links TRBV6-2 or TRBV6-3 to TRBJ2-3, with D maybe TRBD1 (6 bases). CDR3 length: 14 amino acids. Trimming removed 3 bases at V and 1 base at J, with 8 bases between. Per germline, CDR1 MNHEY and CDR2 SVGEGT. The CDR3 region is CASSYRQGTDTQYF. The covered CDR3 bases are TGTGCCAGCAGTTATAGACAGGGCACAGATACG.

This clone was observed many times. The read is 3 residues too short to cover the CDR3 end, so that end is filled in from the germline J gene. The genes are TRBV19 and TRBJ1-1, with D possibly being TRBD1 (5 bases). V was shortened by 2 bases and J by 0 bases, with 22 bases between the two germline ends. Germline V gene lookup returns CDR1 LNHDA and CDR2 SQIVND (reference sequence). This CDR3 is built from 19 residues. Partial CDR3 DNA: TGTGCCAGTAGTATAACTTTTATATGGAACAGGCAGATGAACACTGAA. Protein sequence: CASSITFIWNRQMNTE. The full CDR3 protein is CASSITFIWNRQMNTEAFF.

This clone was seen a few times. With the read ending 3 residues before the CDR3 end, the germline J gene is used to fill in that end. The chain employs TRBV5-1 and TRBJ2-7, with TRBD2 matching 7 bases. The ends lost 4 bases at V and 5 bases at J; junction bases unmatched: 12. The V gene's germline CDR1 is SGHRS and CDR2 YFSETQ. The CDR3 extends over 15 amino acids. The CDR3 sequence: CASSPRLARNNEQYF. Incomplete CDR3 DNA: TGCGCCAGCAGCCCCCGACTAGCCCGAAATAACGAG.

There are many counts of this clone. The observed sequence ends 3 residues before the CDR3 terminus, with the missing tail filled in from the germline J gene. The chain has TRBV19 and TRBJ2-6; 12 nucleotides line up with TRBD1. With 5 bases clipped from V and 0 bases from J, the junction kept 8 bases outside the gene matches. Germline CDR1 reads LNHDA; CDR2 reads SQIVND (reference sequence). This CDR3 contains 19 residues. This CDR3 is CASSRAGQGALSGANVLTF. CDR3 DNA (partial): TGTGCCAGTAGTCGAGCGGGACAGGGGGCTCTCTCTGGGGCCAACGTC.

This clone came up many times. The read comes to an end 3 residues before the CDR3 does, leaving the germline J gene to fill in the end. The V and J genes are TRBV30 and TRBJ1-1; D perhaps matches TRBD1 (5 bases). Trimming took 5 bases from V and 4 from J, leaving 14 bases between them. This CDR3 has 13 residues. Germline loops: CDR1 GTSNPN, CDR2 SVGIG (reference sequence). The covered CDR3 bases are TGTGCCTGGGCCTTGAGGGGTGGCACTGAA. This gives the protein CAWALRGGTE. The whole CDR3 is CAWALRGGTEAFF.

The sample holds many counts of this clone. The read ends 3 residues shy of where the CDR3 ends; the end is completed using the germline J gene. The rearrangement links TRBV15 to TRBJ2-5; 7 bases map to TRBD1. CDR3 length: 13 residues. V lost 4 bases, J lost 4 bases, and 3 bases stayed unmatched. CDR1 LNHNV and CDR2 YYDKDF come from the germline V gene (reference sequence). The CDR3 bases that were read are TGTGCCACCAGCATCGACAGGGCAGAGACC. It is translated as CATSIDRAET. From start to end, the CDR3 is CATSIDRAETQYF. The entire variable domain, with the rest obtained from reference TRBV15 and TRBJ2-5, is as follows: DAMVIQNPRYQVTQFGKPVTLSCSQTLNHNVMYWYQQKSSQAPKLLFHYYDKDFNNEADTPDNFQSRRPNTSFCFLDIRSPGLGDTAMYLCATSIDRAETQYFGPGTRLLVL.

This clone was detected many times. The read halts 3 residues ahead of the CDR3 end, with the missing end drawn from the germline J gene. V gene TRBV14 combines with J gene TRBJ1-4; D is unclear. CDR3 size: 15 residues. CDR1 is SGHDN, CDR2 FVKESK, per germline. Trimming stripped 4 bases from V and 8 bases from J, with 17 bases between. Partial CDR3 DNA: TGTGCCAGCAGCCCCGTCGGCGCAGGTCCCGAAAAA. Amino acid sequence: CASSPVGAGPEK. In full, the CDR3 reads CASSPVGAGPEKLFF.

This clone was seen repeatedly, ten times or more. The read stops 3 residues short of the end of the CDR3; the missing end is completed from the germline J gene. The chain links TRBV19 to TRBJ2-7, with 9 bases identical to TRBD2. The trim removed 6 bases at V and 6 bases at J, leaving 9 bases unmatched. CDR3 size: 14 residues. Germline CDR1 is LNHDA and CDR2 is SQIVND (reference sequence). The covered CDR3 bases are TGTGCCAGTAGAATGGCGGGAGGGCCGGGCGAG. Protein product: CASRMAGGPGE. In full, the CDR3 reads CASRMAGGPGEQYF.

This clone appeared many times. The DNA ends 3 residues before the CDR3 does, and the rest of the CDR3 is filled in from the germline J gene. This rearrangement joins TRBV10-1 to TRBJ1-4, with D possibly TRBD1 on 6 matching bases. The CDR3 spans 15 residues. CDR1 and CDR2 (germline): WNHNN, SYGVQD (reference sequence). Trimming pared 0 bases from V and 7 bases from J, leaving 12 bases between. CDR3 region: CASSESGRGSEKLFF. Partial CDR3 DNA: TGCGCCAGCAGTGAGTCTGGCAGGGGAAGTGAAAAA.

About this clone itself: The junction and the germline gene differ at one end; a read error may be behind it. The read terminates 3 residues before the CDR3 end, so the remaining end is supplied by the germline J gene. This rearrangement joins TRBV5-1 to TRBJ2-1; 8 nucleotides agree with TRBD1. Germline CDR1 SGHRS, CDR2 YFSETQ. The CDR3 consists of 15 residues. The CDR3 DNA, read in part, is TGCGCCAGCAGCTTGGTTCAGGGGGCGTACAGTGAG. Protein sequence: CASSLVQGAYSE. In full, the CDR3 is CASSLVQGAYSEQFF.

This clone was counted only a few times. The read ends 3 residues shy of where the CDR3 ends; the end is completed using the germline J gene. This sequence joins TRBV5-1 and TRBJ2-7, with TRBD1 identical over 8 bases. The junction had 7 bases not matched to a gene; V was cut back by 0 bases and J by 2 bases. The germline gives CDR1 SGHRS, CDR2 YFSETQ. This CDR3 spans 16 amino acids. Partial CDR3 DNA: TGCGCCAGCAGCTTGGCCTCCGGACAGGGCGCCTACGAG. Translation: CASSLASGQGAYE. From start to end, the CDR3 is CASSLASGQGAYEQYF.

There are many counts of this clone. The CDR3 here is CASSPGSQGLYGYTF. The sequenced part of the CDR3 DNA is TGTGCCAGCAGTCCAGGGTCACAGGGGCTCTATGGC. The chain is built from TRBV28 and TRBJ1-2, with TRBD1 matching 7 bases. The read halts 3 residues ahead of the CDR3 end, with the missing end drawn from the germline J gene. The J segment lost 4 bases and the V segment lost 5 bases, leaving 10 bases of the junction unmatched. Germline-derived CDR1 and CDR2 are MDHEN and SYDVKM. The CDR3 runs 15 residues.

This clone was counted ten times or more. The CDR3 is cut off 3 residues early in the read; its end comes from the germline J gene. The chain uses TRBV4-2 and TRBJ2-1; D remains ambiguous. Germline V gene lookup returns CDR1 LGHNA and CDR2 YNFKEQ. The V and J ends lost 0 bases and 0 bases respectively, with 18 bases between them. The CDR3 sequence is 19 residues long. CDR3 in amino acids: CASSQDNVWSNSSYNEQFF. CDR3 DNA, as far as it was read: TGTGCCAGCAGCCAAGATAATGTTTGGTCCAATAGCTCCTACAATGAG.

This clone has ten or more counts. The CDR3 bases that were read are TGTGCCAGTAGAGACAGGGCCGTCGGGGAG. It translates to CASRDRAVGE. The complete CDR3 protein is CASRDRAVGELFF. The rearrangement links TRBV19 to TRBJ2-2; TRBD1 aligns across 7 bases. The read ends 3 residues shy of where the CDR3 ends; the end is completed using the germline J gene. The junction had 5 bases not matched to a gene; V was cut back by 6 bases and J by 7 bases. The CDR3 extends over 13 amino acids. Germline V gives CDR1 LNHDA, CDR2 SQIVND (reference sequence).

This clone was detected ten times or more. The read terminates 3 residues ahead of where the CDR3 ends, so the germline J gene completes it. The chain has TRBV29-1 and TRBJ2-3; D is undetermined. Per germline, CDR1 SQVTM and CDR2 ANQGSEA. The ends were cut back, 2 bases at V and 2 bases at J, with 5 bases in the middle. The CDR3 has 12 amino acids. The CDR3 sequence: CSVESSTDTQYF. The covered CDR3 bases are TGCAGCGTTGAATCTTCCACAGATACG.

This clone has a count of ten or more. The read ends 3 residues shy of where the CDR3 ends; the end is completed using the germline J gene. The V call is TRBV24-1, the J call TRBJ2-1; 14 bases are shared with TRBD2. This CDR3 spans 14 amino acids. Germline CDR1 KGHDR, CDR2 SFDVKD. J lost 7 bases, V lost 7 bases, and 2 bases had no gene match. The DNA read from the CDR3 is TGTGCCACCAGGGGGACTAGCGGGAGTAATGAG. It encodes CATRGTSGSNE. The full-length CDR3 reads as CATRGTSGSNEQFF.